A single T cell receptor beta chain is shown here with its context. This clonotype was recorded at least ten times. Its recognized antigen is unknown. No base-level quality is on record; no much larger clone is a single base apart. In light of the paper, this sample's treatment or condition label describes: allogeneic hematopoietic cell transplantation with graft depleted of TCRalphabeta T cells and CD19 B cells. TCRalphabeta/CD19-depleted allogeneic hematopoietic cell grafts were given to the transplant recipients, all of whom were children. This sample stems from a study of T-cell reconstitution after alpha-beta-depleted transplantation in children (dated by TCRdb to 2016 to 2018). Broadly, across the study: Using TCR repertoire profiling, the study quantitatively followed how T-cell immune reconstitution unfolded in children after TCRalphabeta/CD19-depleted allogeneic hematopoietic cell transplantation.

The germline V gene encodes CDR1 SGDLS and CDR2 YYNGEE. A distance of 8 bases separates the germline ends of V and J, which lose 0 bases and 1 base respectively. Reading from cysteine to phenylalanine, the CDR3 counts 14 amino acids. The read is trimmed to its CDR3 DNA, 42 bases read in frame from base 1. Receptor amplification or capture employed PCR. Instrument used: Illumina HiSeq 2500. TCR library preparation used molecular barcoding, with unique molecular identifiers applied to normalize quantification of the TCRbeta repertoire. The public sequencing data were trimmed at Q25 with fastp and processed into clonotypes with MiXCR by TCRdb, which kept only in-frame beta chains. When rows share a CDR3 protein, they turn into one entry using the most common DNA and genes. Across this sample there are about 240,000 distinct CDR3 sequences, with 20% to 30% seen only once. The ten most abundant clones make up roughly 2.6% of the sample.

The full study reports these points: The frequencies of hyperexpanded clones fell over the following months, and after one year, T-cell counts and TCRbeta diversity were mostly attributed to newly produced T cells. In some patients, high TCRbeta diversity at day 60 was attributed to recipient T cells and intrathymic progenitors that had survived conditioning. The apparently early alphabetaT-cell count recovery about two months after transplant was reportedly dependent on only several hundred rapidly expanded clones derived from non-depleted graft cells.

Recombination joined TRBV9 with TRBJ2-7; the D gene lacks a confident call. This receptor was identified in a girl aged 2-10 years with Fanconi anemia, due to receive a stem cell transplant. The sequencing here drew on PBMCs, taken before TCRalphabeta/CD19-depleted stem cell transplant. For the CDR3, the sequence is CASSVEGVSYEQYF. The sequence in DNA is TGTGCCAGCAGCGTAGAAGGAGTTTCCTACGAGCAGTACTTC.